Listed here are 2 T cell receptor beta chains from one sample, sequenced in a study of human T cells and chemical hapten exposure. Time point noted: patch test 1, 2 weeks after DPC sensitization. The treatment is: therapeutic diphenylcyclopropenone sensitization with weekly scalp DPC. TCRdb re-derived calls from the RACE reads in MiXCR, one entry per CDR3 protein. The data show under 450,000 distinct CDR3 sequences, with roughly 4.8% seen just once and under 3% held by the top ten. Here the sequenced sample was whole blood, taken in connection with sensitization to the hapten diphenylcyclopropenone (DPC). These receptors were collected from a woman aged 45-60 years with alopecia areata. Some clones in this sample may be carry-over from other donors' samples.

This clonotype has at least ten counts. The chain links TRBV20-1 to TRBJ2-7; no clear D. CDR3 size: 10 residues. V lost 1 base to trimming and J lost 6 bases, with 4 bases between them. Germline V CDR1 and CDR2: DFQATT, SNEGSKA (reference sequence). As DNA, the CDR3 is TGCAGTGCTAGAGGGGTCGAGCAGTACTTC. Its protein is CSARGVEQYF.

This clonotype was counted ten times or more. This chain joins TRBV6-6 and TRBJ2-1, with 7 bases matching TRBD2. The CDR3 extends over 17 amino acids. After removal of 4 bases from V and 9 bases from J, the junction contained 18 bases not matched to a gene. Looked up from germline, CDR1 is MNHNY and CDR2 is SVGAGI (reference sequence). In DNA, the CDR3 is TGTGCCAGCAGTTCTGGTAGAGCGGGCGGGAGTAGCACTGAGCAGTTCTTC. Translating gives CASSSGRAGGSSTEQFF.